This T cell receptor (beta chain) is drawn from a study of blood T cells in healthy people across ages. On this clonotype: The antigen remains unidentified. Being one base from a much bigger clone, this may be a read error.

The study, taken as a whole, reports: TCR beta diversity per million T cells fell roughly linearly with age.

Primers used in a second PCR of about 6 to 12 cycles were a sample-barcoded 5' primer and a J-beta primer mix. Carrying 12 random nucleotides, a template-switch adaptor labeled each individual cDNA molecule. TCRdb fed the 5' RACE reads into MiXCR, producing one record per CDR3 protein. The sample has approximately 1.5 million distinct CDR3 sequences, about 31% seen once. Trimming cost V 2 bases and J 9 bases; bases outside gene matches: 8. The CDR3 contains 14 residues. CDR1 SGDLS and CDR2 YYNGEE come from the germline V gene. The material sequenced was blood. The rearrangement uses TRBV9 and TRBJ2-7; TRBD1 agrees at 10 bases. This TCR came from a woman in her twenties or thirties in good health. The CDR3 region is CASSVGTGVDGQYF. The DNA of the CDR3 is TGTGCCAGCAGCGTTGGGACAGGGGTAGACGGGCAGTACTTC.